This T cell receptor (beta chain) was found in a study of response to subunit inactivated influenza vaccine. This clonotype appeared a few times. The CDR3 consists of 14 residues. V trimming: 5 bases; J trimming: 2 bases; junction bases outside the gene matches: 5. Via MiXCR, TCRdb re-called the RT-PCR reads, giving one row per CDR3 protein. The sample lists about 570,000 distinct CDR3 sequences; over 9% were seen once. Another study also made use of these data, one on T cells expressing NK-cell markers. From that report: What made the TCR beta cDNA was 5'RACE template switching with UMIs. Repertoire data for TCR beta were derived from sorted T cells (CD3+CD56+NKG2C+, CD3+CD56+NKG2C- and CD3+CD56-NKG2C+). Sequencing covered eight donors, seven HCMV-seropositive and one seronegative.

V is TRBV12-3 or TRBV12-4 and J is TRBJ1-2; 7 nucleotides match TRBD1. The clonotype originates from a man aged 45-65 years who received an inactivated influenza vaccine. The sample was PBMCs from blood, taken on the day of vaccination. The CDR3 is CASSAGTVNYGYTF. The CDR3 DNA reads as TGTGCCAGCAGTGCCGGGACAGTCAACTATGGCTACACCTTC.